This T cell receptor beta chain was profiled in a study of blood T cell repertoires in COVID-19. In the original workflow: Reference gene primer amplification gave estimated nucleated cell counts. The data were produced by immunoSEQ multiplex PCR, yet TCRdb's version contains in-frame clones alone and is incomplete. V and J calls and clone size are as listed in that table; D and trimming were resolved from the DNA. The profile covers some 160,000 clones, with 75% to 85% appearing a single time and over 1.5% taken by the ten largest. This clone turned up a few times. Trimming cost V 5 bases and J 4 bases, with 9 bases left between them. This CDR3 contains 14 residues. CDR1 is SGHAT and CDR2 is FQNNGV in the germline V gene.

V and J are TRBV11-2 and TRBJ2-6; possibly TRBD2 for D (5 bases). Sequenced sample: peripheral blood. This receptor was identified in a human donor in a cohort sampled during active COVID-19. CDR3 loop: CASSVGGGANVLTF. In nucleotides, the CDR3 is TGTGCCAGCAGCGTCGGAGGAGGGGCCAACGTCCTGACTTTC.